This T cell receptor (beta chain) appears in the sequencing data of a study of Tregs in tolerant kidney transplant recipients. The study's findings and limits: Activated donor B cell expansion appeared to reveal the most relevant donor-specific TCRbeta repertoire. Few patients were studied, so findings need validation in larger groups.

With 3 bases removed from V and 8 bases from J, the gap between germline ends came to 13 bases. Germline V gene data show CDR1 as KGHSH and CDR2 as LQKENI. The CDR3 runs to 14 residues. Sequencing was performed with immunoSEQ multiplex PCR; in TCRdb, only in-frame clones are kept and a portion is missing. Counted here are around 11,000 clones, about 90% occurring once; the ten biggest clones make up roughly 6%. As for this clone: The antigen is not known.

The clonotype originates from a human patient who received a combined kidney and bone marrow transplant. The sequenced sample was Tregs from blood cultured with allogeneic cells, obtained before the transplant. The V gene is TRBV18, the J gene TRBJ1-4, with a possible D match to TRBD1 (5 bases). This CDR3 reads CASSPGAEGEKLFF. CDR3 nucleotide sequence: TGTGCCAGCTCACCCGGGGCAGAAGGCGAAAAACTGTTTTTT.